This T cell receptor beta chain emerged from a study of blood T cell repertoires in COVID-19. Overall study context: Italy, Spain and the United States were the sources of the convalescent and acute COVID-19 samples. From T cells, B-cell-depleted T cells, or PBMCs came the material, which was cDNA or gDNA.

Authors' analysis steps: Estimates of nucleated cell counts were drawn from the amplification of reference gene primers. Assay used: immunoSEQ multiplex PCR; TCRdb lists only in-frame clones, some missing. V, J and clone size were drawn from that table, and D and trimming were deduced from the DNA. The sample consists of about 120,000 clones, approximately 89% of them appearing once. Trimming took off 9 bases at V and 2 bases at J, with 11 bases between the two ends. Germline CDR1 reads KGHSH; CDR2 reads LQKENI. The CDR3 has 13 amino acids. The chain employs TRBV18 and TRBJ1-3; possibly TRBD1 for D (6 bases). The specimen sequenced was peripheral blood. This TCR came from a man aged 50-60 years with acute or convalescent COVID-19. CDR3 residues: CASKQGTGNTIYF. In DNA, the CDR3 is TGTGCCAGTAAACAGGGAACTGGAAACACCATATATTTT.